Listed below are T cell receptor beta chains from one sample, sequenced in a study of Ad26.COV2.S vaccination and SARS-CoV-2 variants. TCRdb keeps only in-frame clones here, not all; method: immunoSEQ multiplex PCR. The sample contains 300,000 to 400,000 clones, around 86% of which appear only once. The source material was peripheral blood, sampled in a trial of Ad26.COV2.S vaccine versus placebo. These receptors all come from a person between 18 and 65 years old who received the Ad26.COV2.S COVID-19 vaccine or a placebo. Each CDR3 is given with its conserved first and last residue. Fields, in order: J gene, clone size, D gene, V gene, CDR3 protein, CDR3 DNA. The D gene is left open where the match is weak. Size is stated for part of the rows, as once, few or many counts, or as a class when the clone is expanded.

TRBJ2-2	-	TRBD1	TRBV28	CASTISDRANTGELFF	TGTGCCAGCACTATTTCGGACAGGGCAAACACCGGGGAGCTGTTTTTT
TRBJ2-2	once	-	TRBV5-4	CASSLGGGELFF	TGTGCCAGCAGCTTGGGGGGCGGGGAGCTGTTTTTT
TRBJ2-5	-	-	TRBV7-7	CASSLALGQQETQYF	TGTGCTAGCAGCTTAGCGCTCGGACAGCAAGAGACCCAGTACTTC
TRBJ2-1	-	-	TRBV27	CASSSRSGFLYEQFF	TGTGCCAGCAGTTCCCGCTCAGGATTTTTATATGAGCAGTTCTTC
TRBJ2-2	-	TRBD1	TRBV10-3	CAINGQGAAGELFF	TGTGCCATCAACGGACAGGGGGCCGCCGGGGAGCTGTTTTTT
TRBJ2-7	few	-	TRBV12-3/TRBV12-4	CASSFGRVYEQYF	TGTGCCAGCAGTTTTGGAAGGGTGTACGAGCAGTACTTC
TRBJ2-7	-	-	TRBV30	CAWSGEGEQYF	TGTGCCTGGAGTGGAGAGGGAGAGCAGTACTTC
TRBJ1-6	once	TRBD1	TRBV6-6	CASSPSGQGTSPLHF	TGTGCCAGCAGTCCCTCGGGACAGGGGACTTCACCCCTCCACTTT
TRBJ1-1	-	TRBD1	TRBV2	CASSTDGTVNTEAFF	TGTGCCAGCAGCACCGACGGGACAGTGAACACTGAAGCTTTCTTT
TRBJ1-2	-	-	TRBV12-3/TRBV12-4	CASSLARQYGYTF	TGTGCCAGCAGTTTAGCGCGGCAGTATGGCTACACCTTC
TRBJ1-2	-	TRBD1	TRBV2	CASSSVPGQVTYGYTF	TGTGCCAGCAGTTCCGTCCCGGGACAGGTTACCTATGGCTACACCTTC
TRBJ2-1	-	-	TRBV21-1	CATPHHEQFF	TGTGCCACCCCCCACCACGAGCAGTTCTTC
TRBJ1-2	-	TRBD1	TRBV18	CASSPRTGEGTRGYTF	TGTGCCAGCTCACCAAGGACAGGGGAGGGAACTCGAGGCTACACCTTC